This T cell receptor beta chain was identified during a study of shared clonotypes between healthy human individuals. Germline V gives CDR1 WNHNN, CDR2 SYGVQD (reference sequence). The CDR3 is made up of 12 amino acids. Turning to this clone: This likely traces to a read error, being one base from a far larger clone. Other DNA sequences in this specimen translate into the identical CDR3.

Using immunoSEQ multiplex PCR, the repertoire was profiled, and TCRdb retains in-frame clones only, with some absent. The sample holds about 490,000 clones, over 75% seen once. The sequence was collected from a woman in her thirties or forties in good health. Some clones in this sample may be carry-over from other donors' samples. J is TRBJ2-7 and V is TRBV10-1; D tentatively reads TRBD1 or TRBD2 (6 bases each). The sequencing input was PBMCs. CDR3 sequence (DNA): TGTGCCAGTGGGGGCGGGACCTACGAGCAGTACTTC. Protein product: CASGGGTYEQYF.